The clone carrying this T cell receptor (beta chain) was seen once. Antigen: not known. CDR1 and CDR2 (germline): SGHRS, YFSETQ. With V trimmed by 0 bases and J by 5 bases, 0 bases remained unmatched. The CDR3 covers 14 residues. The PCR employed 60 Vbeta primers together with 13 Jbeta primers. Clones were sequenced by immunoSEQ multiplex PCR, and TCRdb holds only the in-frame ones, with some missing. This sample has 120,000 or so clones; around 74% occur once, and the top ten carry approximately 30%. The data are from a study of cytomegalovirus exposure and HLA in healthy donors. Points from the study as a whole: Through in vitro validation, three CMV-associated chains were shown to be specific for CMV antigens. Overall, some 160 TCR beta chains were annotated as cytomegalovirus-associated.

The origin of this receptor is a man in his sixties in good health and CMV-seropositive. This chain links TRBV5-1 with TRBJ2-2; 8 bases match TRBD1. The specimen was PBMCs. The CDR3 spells CASSLGTGTGELFF. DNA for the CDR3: TGCGCCAGCAGCTTGGGGACAGGGACCGGGGAGCTGTTTTTT.